A single sample gave rise to the 27 T cell receptor beta chains below, sequenced in a study of cytomegalovirus exposure and HLA in healthy donors. Researchers ran the PCR with 60 Vbeta and 13 Jbeta primers. The method was immunoSEQ multiplex PCR; TCRdb's version includes in-frame clones alone and lacks a portion of them. Here the sample spans hundreds of thousands of clones, roughly 88% being singletons. Material: PBMCs. These receptors were taken from a boy under 10 years old in good health and CMV-seronegative.

The chain uses TRBV15 and TRBJ2-7; a possible D gene is TRBD2 (5 bases). CDR3 length: 13 residues. Germline V gene sequence: CDR1 LNHNV, CDR2 YYDKDF (reference sequence). Trimming shortened V by 0 bases and J by 5 bases, and 8 bases separated the two germline ends. The CDR3 coding sequence is TGTGCCACCAGCAGAGATCGGGGTCACGAGCAGTACTTC. It codes for CATSRDRGHEQYF. The whole variable domain, filled in from reference TRBV15 and TRBJ2-7, reads DAMVIQNPRYQVTQFGKPVTLSCSQTLNHNVMYWYQQKSSQAPKLLFHYYDKDFNNEADTPDNFQSRRPNTSFCFLDIRSPGLGDTAMYLCATSRDRGHEQYFGPGTRLTVT.

The CDR3 region has the DNA TGTGCCAGTAGTCTAACAGATTTTGAGCAGTTCTTC. Amino acids: CASSLTDFEQFF. The rearrangement uses TRBV19 and TRBJ2-1; D call uncertain. Between the trimmed V and J ends, which lost 5 bases and 9 bases, there was a span of 11 bases. The germline CDR1 and CDR2 sequences are LNHDA and SQIVND (reference sequence). The CDR3 loop spans 12 amino acids.

This clone showed up just a few times. The chain couples TRBV5-4 to TRBJ1-2, with 9 bases fitting TRBD1. V lost 0 bases, J lost 8 bases, and 5 bases stayed unmatched. Germline lookup yields CDR1 SGHNT and CDR2 YYREEE (reference sequence). The CDR3 totals 14 residues. CDR3 region: CASSLATGGYGYTF. The DNA for the CDR3 is TGTGCCAGCAGCTTGGCTACAGGGGGCTACGGCTACACCTTC.

The chain carries TRBV5-6 and TRBJ2-2; D remains unclear. Trimming removed 3 bases from V and 6 bases from J, with 15 bases in between. Germline CDR1 and CDR2: SGHDT and YYEEEE. The CDR3 loop spans 15 amino acids. The CDR3 reads CASSSFRHEAGELFF. DNA for the CDR3: TGTGCCAGCAGCTCCTTCCGCCACGAGGCCGGGGAGCTGTTTTTT.

This rearrangement joins TRBV28 to TRBJ2-6; D ambiguous. The CDR3 extends over 15 amino acids. The germline V and J ends were trimmed by 10 bases and 0 bases, with 13 bases remaining between them. Germline V gene lookup returns CDR1 MDHEN and CDR2 SYDVKM. This CDR3 reads CAISARSSGANVLTF. The DNA for the CDR3 is TGTGCCATATCGGCTAGGAGCTCTGGGGCCAACGTCCTGACTTTC.

The rearrangement links TRBV9 to TRBJ1-4; possibly TRBD1 for D (6 bases). This CDR3 is built from 14 residues. V shed 1 base and J shed 4 bases, with 8 bases lying between them. Germline loops: CDR1 SGDLS, CDR2 YYNGEE. The CDR3 protein is CASSVTGSNEKLFF. The CDR3 coding sequence is TGTGCCAGCAGCGTAACAGGGAGTAATGAAAAACTGTTTTTT.

The rearrangement links TRBV7-9 to TRBJ2-7; TRBD1 matches 8 bases. Germline CDR1 SEHNR, CDR2 FQNEAQ (reference sequence). V lost 8 bases and J lost 5; bases outside the gene matches: 11. The CDR3 length is 14 residues. The DNA of the CDR3 is TGTGCCAGCCTCCGGACAGGGATTCCCCACGAGCAGTACTTC. Protein sequence: CASLRTGIPHEQYF. The variable domain in full, completed from reference TRBV7-9 and TRBJ2-7, reads DTGVSQNPRHKITKRGQNVTFRCDPISEHNRLYWYRQTLGQGPEFLTYFQNEAQLEKSRLLSDRFSAERPKGSFSTLEIQRTEQGDSAMYLCASLRTGIPHEQYFGPGTRLTVT.

The chain uses TRBV18 and TRBJ2-1; maybe TRBD1 (6 bases). From germline, CDR1 is KGHSH and CDR2 LQKENI. The CDR3 length is 15 residues. Trimming left V 3 bases short and J 6 bases short, with 15 bases between. The chain's CDR3 is CASSPGTSEVNEQFF. The DNA of the CDR3 is TGTGCCAGCTCACCCGGGACAAGCGAGGTCAATGAGCAGTTCTTC.

Regarding this clone: At one end, the junction sequence differs from germline, possibly due to a read error. The chain recombines TRBV7-9 with TRBJ2-1; tentative D call: TRBD2 (5 bases). CDR1 and CDR2 from the germline V gene are SEHNR and FQNEAQ (reference sequence). The CDR3 is 12 amino acids. The CDR3 reads CSSSLARNEQFF. DNA of the CDR3: TGTTCCAGCAGCTTAGCGAGGAATGAGCAGTTCTTC.

The chain employs TRBV19 and TRBJ2-2, with 10 positions matching TRBD1. The V gene's germline CDR1 is LNHDA and CDR2 SQIVND (reference sequence). The CDR3 loop spans 15 amino acids. The ends lost 3 bases at V and 5 bases at J; junction bases unmatched: 3. CDR3 loop: CASSIWDRGTGELFF. The CDR3 nucleotides read TGTGCCAGTAGTATCTGGGACAGGGGAACCGGGGAGCTGTTTTTT. The whole variable domain, filled in from reference TRBV19 and TRBJ2-2, reads DGGITQSPKYLFRKEGQNVTLSCEQNLNHDAMYWYRQDPGQGLRLIYYSQIVNDFQKGDIAEGYSVSREKKESFPLTVTSAQKNPTAFYLCASSIWDRGTGELFFGEGSRLTVL.

The chain carries TRBV5-4 and TRBJ2-3, with D maybe TRBD1 (6 bases). This CDR3 is 15 amino acids long. Germline V gene data show CDR1 as SGHNT and CDR2 as YYREEE (reference sequence). With 0 bases removed from V and 5 bases from J, the gap between germline ends came to 13 bases. The CDR3 region is CASSLDQGMGDTQYF. The CDR3, as DNA: TGTGCCAGCAGCTTGGATCAGGGGATGGGAGATACGCAGTATTTT.

This clone appeared a few times. The chain uses TRBV5-6 and TRBJ1-1, with D perhaps TRBD1 (5 bases). V gave up 2 bases and J gave up 0 bases, with 8 bases separating them. The germline V gene has CDR1 SGHDT and CDR2 YYEEEE. The CDR3 is 14 residues long. This chain's CDR3 is CASSFRAMNTEAFF. In DNA, the CDR3 is TGTGCCAGCAGCTTCAGGGCCATGAACACTGAAGCTTTCTTT.

The gene calls are TRBV11-1 and TRBJ1-1; TRBD1 aligns across 8 bases. The germline V gene has CDR1 SGHAT and CDR2 FQDESV (reference sequence). This CDR3 spans 14 amino acids. The junction had 6 bases not matched to a gene; V was cut back by 5 bases and J by 4 bases. Here the CDR3 reads CASSRPGGGTEAFF. The CDR3, as DNA: TGTGCCAGCAGCAGACCAGGGGGCGGCACTGAAGCTTTCTTT. The variable domain in full, completed from reference TRBV11-1 and TRBJ1-1, reads EAEVAQSPRYKITEKSQAVAFWCDPISGHATLYWYRQILGQGPELLVQFQDESVVDDSQLPKDRFSAERLKGVDSTLKIQPAELGDSAMYLCASSRPGGGTEAFFGQGTRLTVV.

The chain uses TRBV7-9 and TRBJ1-2; D may be TRBD1 (5 bases). The CDR3 covers 16 residues. CDR1 is SEHNR, CDR2 FQNEAQ, per germline (reference sequence). V lost 5 bases and J lost 3, with 19 bases in between. The CDR3 sequence is CASSTRDGGSDYGYTF. CDR3 in DNA: TGTGCCAGCAGCACCCGAGACGGGGGAAGTGACTATGGCTACACCTTC.

The V call is TRBV13, the J call TRBJ2-2; possible D gene TRBD1, 6 bases. V lost 5 bases to trimming and J lost 0 bases, with 10 bases between them. The CDR3 is made up of 15 amino acids. From germline, CDR1 is PRHDT and CDR2 FYEKMQ (reference sequence). CDR3 nucleotides: TGTGCCAGCAGCCGTGGACAGTCGAACACCGGGGAGCTGTTTTTT. The encoded protein is CASSRGQSNTGELFF.

This chain joins TRBV11-2 and TRBJ1-2; TRBD1 matches 7 bases. Germline V gene sequence: CDR1 SGHAT, CDR2 FQNNGV. J lost 3 bases, V lost 7 bases, and 14 bases had no gene match. The CDR3 has 16 residues. The CDR3: CASKKGEGAYDYGYTF. In DNA, the CDR3 is TGTGCCAGCAAAAAAGGAGAGGGGGCGTACGACTATGGCTACACCTTC.

The genes are TRBV5-1 and TRBJ2-2; 11 bases line up with TRBD1. Germline-derived CDR1 and CDR2 are SGHRS and YFSETQ. The V gene end was trimmed by 0 bases and the J gene end by 6 bases; junction bases not matched to a gene: 7. CDR3 length equals 17 residues. CDR3 bases: TGCGCCAGCAGCTTGGCCCCAACGGGACAGGGGGCCGGGGAGCTGTTTTTT. Its translation is CASSLAPTGQGAGELFF.

This chain connects TRBV6-1 to TRBJ2-2; no clear D gene. The CDR3 has 18 residues. The V gene's germline CDR1 is MNHNS and CDR2 SASEGT. V lost 0 bases to trimming and J lost 1 base, with 15 bases between them. CDR3 protein: CASSEAEEWRRNTGELFF. CDR3 bases: TGTGCCAGCAGTGAAGCGGAAGAATGGCGGAGGAACACCGGGGAGCTGTTTTTT.

The V gene is TRBV19, the J gene TRBJ2-7; a possible D gene is TRBD1 (6 bases). There are 15 residues in the CDR3. Germline V gene sequence: CDR1 LNHDA, CDR2 SQIVND (reference sequence). V lost 5 bases to trimming and J lost 3 bases, with 17 bases between them. CDR3 protein: CASSSGQPFLYEQYF. As DNA, the CDR3 is TGTGCCAGTAGTTCCGGACAGCCTTTCCTCTACGAGCAGTACTTC. Looking up the rest from reference TRBV19 and TRBJ2-7 gives the full variable domain: DGGITQSPKYLFRKEGQNVTLSCEQNLNHDAMYWYRQDPGQGLRLIYYSQIVNDFQKGDIAEGYSVSREKKESFPLTVTSAQKNPTAFYLCASSSGQPFLYEQYFGPGTRLTVT.

In its sample, this clone was seen a few times. The V and J genes are TRBV5-6 and TRBJ1-3, with D possibly matching TRBD1 (5 bases). Germline values: CDR1 SGHDT, CDR2 YYEEEE. V lost 4 bases and J lost 3, with 11 bases in between. This CDR3 has 14 amino acids. The CDR3 nucleotides read TGTGCCAGCAGCCCGGGGGAGTTTGGAAACACCATATATTTT. Amino acids: CASSPGEFGNTIYF.

The V and J genes are TRBV4-1 and TRBJ2-3, with TRBD2 identical over 11 bases. With 1 base clipped from V and 6 bases from J, the junction kept 3 bases outside the gene matches. This CDR3 is 15 amino acids long. Germline values: CDR1 MGHRA, CDR2 YSYEKL. The CDR3 bases are TGCGCCAGCAGCCAAGCCGGGACTAGCGGCGATACGCAGTATTTT. This encodes CASSQAGTSGDTQYF.

V gene TRBV7-9 combines with J gene TRBJ2-7; 8 nucleotides match TRBD1. The germline CDR1 and CDR2 sequences are SEHNR and FQNEAQ (reference sequence). With 5 bases clipped from V and 5 bases from J, the junction kept 11 bases outside the gene matches. There are 15 residues in the CDR3. This chain's CDR3 is CASSPLGQGGHEQYF. CDR3 in DNA: TGTGCCAGCAGCCCACTTGGACAGGGAGGCCACGAGCAGTACTTC. The variable domain in full, with the rest retrieved from reference TRBV7-9 and TRBJ2-7, is DTGVSQNPRHKITKRGQNVTFRCDPISEHNRLYWYRQTLGQGPEFLTYFQNEAQLEKSRLLSDRFSAERPKGSFSTLEIQRTEQGDSAMYLCASSPLGQGGHEQYFGPGTRLTVT.

Of note for this clone: The same CDR3 can be traced to other DNA sequences in this sample. This chain uses TRBV5-1 with TRBJ2-1; D may be TRBD1 (6 bases). CDR1 SGHRS and CDR2 YFSETQ come from the germline V gene. V lost 2 bases, J lost 3 bases, and 9 bases lay in between. The CDR3 length is 14 residues. The CDR3 DNA follows: TGCGCCAGCAGCTTAGGGGGAGTCTACAATGAGCAGTTCTTC. Its translation is CASSLGGVYNEQFF.

V usage is TRBV7-9 and J usage is TRBJ2-7, with 8 bases fitting TRBD2. The germline V gene encodes CDR1 SEHNR and CDR2 FQNEAQ (reference sequence). The CDR3 totals 15 residues. V gave up 5 bases and J gave up 3 bases; unmatched junction bases: 9. The CDR3 coding sequence is TGTGCCAGCAGCCTTTTAGCGGGAATCTACTACGAGCAGTACTTC. This codes for CASSLLAGIYYEQYF.

The rearrangement uses TRBV30 and TRBJ1-2; 7 nucleotides agree with TRBD1. J gave up 5 bases and V 3 bases, and 3 bases lay outside the gene matches. The germline CDR1 and CDR2 sequences are GTSNPN and SVGIG (reference sequence). The length of the CDR3 is 12 residues. This CDR3 is CAWSGTVYGYTF. In DNA, the CDR3 is TGTGCCTGGAGCGGGACAGTATATGGCTACACCTTC. Supplemented by reference TRBV30 and TRBJ1-2, the full variable domain reads SQTIHQWPATLVQPVGSPLSLECTVEGTSNPNLYWYRQAAGRGLQLLFYSVGIGQISSEVPQNLSASRPQDRQFILSSKKLLLSDSGFYLCAWSGTVYGYTFGSGTRLTVV.

This rearrangement joins TRBV27 to TRBJ2-3; 16 bases agree with TRBD2. The germline CDR1 and CDR2 sequences are MNHEY and SMNVEV (reference sequence). Unmatched junction bases numbered 9, after V lost 8 bases and J lost 10 bases. The CDR3 consists of 15 residues. In nucleotides, the CDR3 is TGTGCCAGCCCTGGGACTAGCGGGGGGGCCTATCCGCAGTATTTT. It specifies CASPGTSGGAYPQYF.

The chain joins TRBV30 to TRBJ1-1; D is unclear. With 3 bases removed from V and 1 base from J, the gap between germline ends came to 12 bases. This CDR3 comprises 14 residues. Germline V gives CDR1 GTSNPN, CDR2 SVGIG (reference sequence). In DNA, the CDR3 is TGTGCCTGGAGCCCCTCTCCAGAGAACACTGAAGCTTTCTTT. Amino acids: CAWSPSPENTEAFF. Combining the CDR3 with reference TRBV30 and TRBJ1-1 gives the whole variable domain SQTIHQWPATLVQPVGSPLSLECTVEGTSNPNLYWYRQAAGRGLQLLFYSVGIGQISSEVPQNLSASRPQDRQFILSSKKLLLSDSGFYLCAWSPSPENTEAFFGQGTRLTVV.